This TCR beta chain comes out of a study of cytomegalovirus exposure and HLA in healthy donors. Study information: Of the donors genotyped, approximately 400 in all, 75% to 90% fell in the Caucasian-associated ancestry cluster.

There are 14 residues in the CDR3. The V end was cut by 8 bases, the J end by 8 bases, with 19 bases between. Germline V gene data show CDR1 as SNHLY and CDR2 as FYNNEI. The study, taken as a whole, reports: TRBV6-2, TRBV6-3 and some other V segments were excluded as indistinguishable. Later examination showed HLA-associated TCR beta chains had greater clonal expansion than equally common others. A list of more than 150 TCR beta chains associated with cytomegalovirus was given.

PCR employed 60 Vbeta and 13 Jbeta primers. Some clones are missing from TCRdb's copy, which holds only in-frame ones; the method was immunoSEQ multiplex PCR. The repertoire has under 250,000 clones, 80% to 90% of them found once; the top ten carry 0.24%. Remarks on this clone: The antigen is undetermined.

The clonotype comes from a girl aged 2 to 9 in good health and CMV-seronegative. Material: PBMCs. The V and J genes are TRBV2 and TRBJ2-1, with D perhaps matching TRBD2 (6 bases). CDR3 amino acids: CASFGTPFVDEQFF. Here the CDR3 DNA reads TGTGCCAGCTTTGGGACTCCCTTTGTTGATGAGCAGTTCTTC.